This TCR beta chain derives from a study of blood T cell repertoires in COVID-19. Turning to the study itself: PBMCs, B-cell-depleted T cells, or T cells were the source of the cDNA or gDNA that made up the material.

Donors in Cohort 3 counted as recovered after two negative PCRs, clearance, or symptom resolution. The CDR3 loop spans 15 amino acids. CDR1 is MNHEY and CDR2 is SVGAGI in the germline V gene. J gave up 3 bases and V 4 bases, and 8 bases lay outside the gene matches. Only in-frame clones appear in the TCRdb table, and some are missing; sequencing was by immunoSEQ multiplex PCR. The sample consists of 200,000 to 250,000 clones, approximately 90% of them appearing once. The receptor was isolated from a man younger than 40 who had recovered from COVID-19. J is TRBJ2-7 and V is TRBV6-5; 8 bases align to TRBD2. The sample taken for sequencing was PBMCs or T cells enriched from blood (not recorded which). The CDR3 coding sequence is TGTGCCAGCAGTTCCAGCGGGAGACCACTCTACGAGCAGTACTTC. Amino acid sequence: CASSSSGRPLYEQYF.